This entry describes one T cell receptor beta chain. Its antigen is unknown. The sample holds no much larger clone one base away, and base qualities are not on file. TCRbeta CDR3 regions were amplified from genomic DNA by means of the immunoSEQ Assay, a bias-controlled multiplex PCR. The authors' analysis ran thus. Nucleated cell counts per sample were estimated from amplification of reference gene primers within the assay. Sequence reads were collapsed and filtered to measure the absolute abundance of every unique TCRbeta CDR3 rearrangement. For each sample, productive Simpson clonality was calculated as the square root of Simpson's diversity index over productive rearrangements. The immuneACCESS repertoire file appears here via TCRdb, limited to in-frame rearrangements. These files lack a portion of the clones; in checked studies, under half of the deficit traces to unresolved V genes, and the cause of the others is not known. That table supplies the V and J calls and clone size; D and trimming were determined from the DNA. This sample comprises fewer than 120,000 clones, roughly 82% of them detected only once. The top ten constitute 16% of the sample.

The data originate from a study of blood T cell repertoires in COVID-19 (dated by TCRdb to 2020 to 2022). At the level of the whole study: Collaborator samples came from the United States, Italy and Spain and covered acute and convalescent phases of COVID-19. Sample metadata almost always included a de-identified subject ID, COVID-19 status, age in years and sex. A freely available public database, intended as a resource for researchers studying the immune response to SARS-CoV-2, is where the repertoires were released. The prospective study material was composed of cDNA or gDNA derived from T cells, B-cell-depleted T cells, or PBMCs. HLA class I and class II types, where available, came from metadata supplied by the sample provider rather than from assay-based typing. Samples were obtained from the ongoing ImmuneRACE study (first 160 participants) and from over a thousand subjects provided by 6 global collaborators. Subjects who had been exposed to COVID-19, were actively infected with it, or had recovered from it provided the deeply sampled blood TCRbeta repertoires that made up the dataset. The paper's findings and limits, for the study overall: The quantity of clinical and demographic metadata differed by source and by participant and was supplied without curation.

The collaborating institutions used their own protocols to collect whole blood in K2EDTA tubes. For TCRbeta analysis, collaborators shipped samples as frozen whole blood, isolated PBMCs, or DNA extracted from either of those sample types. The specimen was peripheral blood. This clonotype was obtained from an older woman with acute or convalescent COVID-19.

The nucleotide sequence reads as follows: TGTGCCAGCAGCCCTCTTGGGGCCAGGAACACTGAAGCTTTCTTT. This codes for CASSPLGARNTEAFF. Recombination joined TRBV3-1 (or the pseudogene TRBV3-2) with TRBJ1-1, and the D gene may be TRBD1, 5 bases matching. V is shortened by 4 bases, J by 1 base, and the region joining them spans 13 bases. The germline V gene (reference sequence) gives CDR1 as LGHDT and CDR2 as YNNKEL. The CDR3, from cysteine to phenylalanine, totals 15 residues. Left in the record is the CDR3 DNA by itself, 45 bases read in frame from the first base.